Following are 17 T cell receptor beta chains from one sample sequenced in a study of cytomegalovirus exposure and HLA in healthy donors. It was with 60 Vbeta and 13 Jbeta primers that the PCR ran. The protocol was immunoSEQ multiplex PCR, while the TCRdb copy is restricted to in-frame clones and leaves out a portion. This table holds some 180,000 clones, about 80% found once. The material sequenced was PBMCs. These TCRs come from a woman between 55 and 75 years old in good health and CMV-seropositive.

The rearrangement links TRBV2 to TRBJ1-1, with D maybe TRBD1 (6 bases). Germline V gives CDR1 SNHLY, CDR2 FYNNEI. The V gene lost 5 bases and the J gene lost 5 bases, with 12 bases spanning the gap. The CDR3 runs to 13 residues. The CDR3 loop is CASSKQGNTEAFF. The CDR3 DNA sequence: TGTGCCAGCAGTAAACAGGGAAATACTGAAGCTTTCTTT.

This clone was picked up a small number of times. J is TRBJ1-6 and V is TRBV23-1; TRBD1 agrees at 7 bases. TRBV23-1 carries the ORF label, with uncertain function. This CDR3 spans 15 amino acids. The V segment lost 3 bases and the J segment 10 bases; nucleotides outside the gene matches: 9. The CDR3 loop is CASSHRDRGKSPLHF. For the CDR3, the DNA is TGCGCCAGCAGTCACCGGGACAGAGGGAAATCACCCCTCCACTTT.

Of note for this clone: An end of the junction differs from the germline gene, which may be a read error. This chain links TRBV27 with TRBJ2-6; TRBD1 might be the D (5 bases). The CDR3 loop spans 14 amino acids. CDR1 is MNHEY, CDR2 SMNVEV, per germline (reference sequence). CDR3 nucleotides: TGTGCCAGCGGCGAGTACTCTGGGGCCAACGGCCTGACTTTC. This translates into CASGEYSGANGLTF. The whole variable domain, remainder taken from reference TRBV27 and TRBJ2-6, is EAQVTQNPRYLITVTGKKLTVTCSQNMNHEYMSWYRQDPGLGLRQIYYSMNVEVTDKGDVPEGYKVSRKEKRNFPLILESPSPNQTSLYFCASGEYSGANGLTFGAGSRLTVL.

The DNA of the CDR3 is TGTGCCAGCAGTGAAGCGATAGGGGACTATGGCTACACCTTC. Its translation: CASSEAIGDYGYTF. The chain joins TRBV2 to TRBJ1-2; the D gene is possibly TRBD1 (5 bases). V lost 0 bases and J 3 bases, leaving 8 bases between the germline ends. CDR3 size: 14 residues. In germline, CDR1 is SNHLY, CDR2 FYNNEI.

The rearrangement links TRBV9 to TRBJ2-5, with 10 bases that match TRBD1. Per the germline V gene, CDR1 is SGDLS and CDR2 is YYNGEE. This CDR3 is 14 amino acids long. The junction had 3 bases not matched to a gene; V was cut back by 2 bases and J by 5 bases. The CDR3 DNA reads as TGTGCCAGCAGCGTCTGGACAGGGGGTGAGACCCAGTACTTC. It is translated as CASSVWTGGETQYF.

The chain joins TRBV5-1 to TRBJ1-4; TRBD1 is a possible D gene (6 bases). The CDR3 is 14 residues long. Germline CDR1 reads SGHRS; CDR2 reads YFSETQ. Trimming left V 5 bases short and J 7 bases short, with 15 bases between. In nucleotides, the CDR3 is TGCGCCAGCAGAAAGGGGGTTGGCGGTGAAAAACTGTTTTTT. This translates into CASRKGVGGEKLFF.

The chain combines TRBV27 with TRBJ1-1; D ambiguous. V lost 2 bases and J 7 bases, leaving 11 bases between the germline ends. Germline V CDR1 and CDR2: MNHEY, SMNVEV (reference sequence). The CDR3 has 13 amino acids. The CDR3 reads CASSLKSGGEAFF. The CDR3 coding sequence is TGTGCCAGCAGTTTAAAGTCCGGCGGTGAAGCTTTCTTT.

The chain uses TRBV6-4 and TRBJ2-3; perhaps TRBD2 as D (7 bases). The CDR3 consists of 13 residues. With 5 bases removed from V and 8 bases from J, the gap between germline ends came to 14 bases. Germline CDR1 MRHNA, CDR2 SNTAGT. The CDR3 sequence is CASSQYREGTQYF. In DNA form, the CDR3 reads TGTGCCAGCAGTCAATACAGGGAGGGTACGCAGTATTTT.

In its sample, this clone was seen a few times. The J gene is TRBJ1-5, the V gene TRBV30; D call uncertain. CDR1 GTSNPN and CDR2 SVGIG come from the germline V gene (reference sequence). This CDR3 comprises 13 residues. Trimming removed 0 bases from V and 5 bases from J, with 8 bases in between. CDR3: CAWSVGSDQPQHF. The CDR3 DNA follows: TGTGCCTGGAGTGTGGGCAGTGATCAGCCCCAGCATTTT.

The chain is built from TRBV5-4 and TRBJ2-7; tentatively, D is TRBD1 (6 bases). Germline V gene data show CDR1 as SGHNT and CDR2 as YYREEE (reference sequence). CDR3 length: 13 amino acids. V lost 4 bases and J lost 0, with 8 bases in between. In DNA form, the CDR3 reads TGTGCCAGCAGCAAGGACAGCTCCTACGAGCAGTACTTC. This codes for CASSKDSSYEQYF.

This rearrangement joins TRBV19 to TRBJ1-2; D is perhaps TRBD1 (6 bases). The CDR3 contains 14 residues. V lost 5 bases, J lost 4 bases, and 14 bases lay in between. Germline V gene sequence: CDR1 LNHDA, CDR2 SQIVND (reference sequence). CDR3 sequence (DNA): TGTGCCAGTAGTCAACAGGGTGGCGGCTATGGCTACACCTTC. It yields the protein CASSQQGGGYGYTF.

This clone was seen repeatedly, ten times or more. This CDR3 is CASSLTGWSYEQYF. For the CDR3, the DNA is TGTGCCAGTAGCTTAACTGGGTGGAGCTACGAGCAGTACTTC. The genes are TRBV19 and TRBJ2-7; no definite D call. This CDR3 has 14 amino acids. Per the germline V gene, CDR1 is LNHDA and CDR2 is SQIVND (reference sequence). The V gene lost 6 bases and the J gene lost 3 bases, with 15 bases spanning the gap.

CDR3 residues: CAIRTESTDTQYF. The CDR3 DNA reads as TGTGCCATCCGGACAGAAAGCACAGATACGCAGTATTTT. V usage is TRBV6-1 and J usage is TRBJ2-3; D may be TRBD1 (6 bases). Trimming removed 10 bases at V and 0 bases at J, with 11 bases between. The CDR3 contains 13 residues. The germline CDR1 and CDR2 sequences are MNHNS and SASEGT.

V and J are TRBV5-1 and TRBJ1-3, with D tentatively TRBD1 (6 bases). Trimming removed 4 bases from V and 2 bases from J, with 13 bases in between. This CDR3 spans 15 amino acids. Germline CDR1 SGHRS, CDR2 YFSETQ. The CDR3 reads CASSIQGDPGNTIYF. The CDR3 DNA is TGCGCCAGCAGCATACAGGGTGACCCTGGAAACACCATATATTTT.

This clone was found a few times. The rearrangement joins TRBV4-1 to TRBJ1-6; tentatively, D is TRBD1 (5 bases). Per germline, CDR1 MGHRA and CDR2 YSYEKL. The V and J ends lost 0 bases and 7 bases respectively, with 16 bases between them. The CDR3 runs to 17 residues. This CDR3 is CASSQDRAGLRNSPLHF. The CDR3 DNA sequence: TGCGCCAGCAGCCAAGATAGGGCAGGGCTACGGAATTCACCCCTCCACTTT.

This sequence joins TRBV28 and TRBJ2-7, with D tentatively TRBD2 (7 bases). Trimming removed 7 bases from V and 2 bases from J, with 18 bases in between. Germline loops: CDR1 MDHEN, CDR2 SYDVKM. CDR3 length: 15 residues. CDR3 in amino acids: CASTRGGGRTYEQYF. Here the CDR3 DNA reads TGTGCCAGCACCCGAGGGGGGGGCCGCACCTACGAGCAGTACTTC.

This clone was counted a single time. The chain recombines TRBV2 with TRBJ2-1; 8 bases agree with TRBD2. J gave up 1 base and V 7 bases, and 3 bases lay outside the gene matches. The CDR3 runs 14 residues. The germline V gene encodes CDR1 SNHLY and CDR2 FYNNEI. The CDR3 reads CASTGTSSYNEQFF. The DNA for the CDR3 is TGTGCCAGCACCGGGACTAGTTCCTACAATGAGCAGTTCTTC.